Reported below is one T cell receptor beta chain. The identical CDR3 is also encoded by other nucleotide sequences in the sample. This entry comes from a study of blood T cell repertoires in COVID-19. The overall study: Researchers got acute and convalescent COVID-19 samples from the United States, Italy and Spain. PBMCs, B-cell-depleted T cells, or T cells were the source of the cDNA or gDNA that made up the material.

As originally analysed: Reference gene primer amplification yielded estimated nucleated cell counts. TCRdb's table, derived via immunoSEQ multiplex PCR, lists solely in-frame clones and lacks some. The DNA gave D and trimming, while V, J and clone size come from that table. The sample contains 100,000 to 150,000 clones, just under 85% of which appear only once. Germline-derived CDR1 and CDR2 are SGHRS and YFSETQ. Trimming shortened V by 2 bases and J by 0 bases, and 9 bases separated the two germline ends. This CDR3 contains 15 residues. This chain joins TRBV5-1 and TRBJ1-5, with D tentatively TRBD1 (5 bases). This clonotype was sampled from a woman aged 50 to 60 with acute or convalescent COVID-19. Sequenced input: peripheral blood. The CDR3 here is CASSLDSYSNQPQHF. For the CDR3, the DNA is TGCGCCAGCAGCTTAGACAGTTATAGCAATCAGCCCCAGCATTTT. The whole variable domain, filled in from reference TRBV5-1 and TRBJ1-5, reads KAGVTQTPRYLIKTRGQQVTLSCSPISGHRSVSWYQQTPGQGLQFLFEYFSETQRNKGNFPGRFSGRQFSNSRSEMNVSTLELGDSALYLCASSLDSYSNQPQHFGDGTRLSIL.